Detailed here is one T cell receptor beta chain. The entry originates in a study of human T cells and chemical hapten exposure. Study as a whole: For sensitization, 2% DPC was applied to a roughly 2 cm by roughly 2 cm patch of upper inner arm skin.

MiXCR, run by TCRdb on the RACE reads, gives a single entry per CDR3 protein. The data contain under 85,000 distinct CDR3 sequences, about a tenth of them singletons. V was clipped by 4 bases and J by 1 base, with 7 bases between them. CDR1 and CDR2 from the germline V gene are SGHTA and FQGNSA. This CDR3 is 13 amino acids long. Time point given: patch test 1, 2 weeks after DPC sensitization. The treatment is: therapeutic diphenylcyclopropenone sensitization with weekly scalp DPC. Patch tests were applied only after blood draws. The authors' total RNA extraction used unfractionated whole blood. The clonotype originates from a woman aged 45-59 years with alopecia areata. Some clones in this sample may be carry-over from other donors' samples. This sample comprised whole blood, obtained in connection with sensitization to the hapten diphenylcyclopropenone (DPC). This rearrangement joins TRBV7-2 to TRBJ2-5; no clear D gene. CDR3 sequence reads: CASSYGPQETQYF. The CDR3 DNA reads as TGTGCCAGCAGCTACGGGCCCCAAGAGACCCAGTACTTC.